The T cell receptor (beta chain) described here comes from a study of blood T cell repertoires in COVID-19. The CDR3 consists of 16 residues. Germline V gene data show CDR1 as KGHSH and CDR2 as LQKENI. V lost 2 bases and J lost 4, with 17 bases in between. Some clones are missing from TCRdb's copy, which holds only in-frame ones; the method was immunoSEQ multiplex PCR. The sample lists approximately 100,000 clones, 75% to 85% occurring once. This clone was seen a few times. Material for sequencing was peripheral blood. The gene calls are TRBV18 and TRBJ2-5, with a weak D call TRBD2 (5 bases). The TCR comes from a human donor in a cohort sampled during active COVID-19. CDR3 coding DNA: TGTGCCAGCTCACCAGGCATAACCTTTGAGGGAGAGACCCAGTACTTC. Protein: CASSPGITFEGETQYF. The variable domain in full, with the rest retrieved from reference TRBV18 and TRBJ2-5, is NAGVMQNPRHLVRRRGQEARLRCSPMKGHSHVYWYRQLPEEGLKFMVYLQKENIIDESGMPKERFSAEFPKEGPSILRIQQVVRGDSAAYFCASSPGITFEGETQYFGPGTRLLVL.